What follows are 12 T cell receptor beta chains derived from one specimen sequenced in a study of CD8 T cells in ankylosing spondylitis. MiXCR, applied by TCRdb to the 5' RACE reads, yields one record per CDR3 protein. The table shows 290,000 or so distinct CDR3 sequences, with around 20% occurring only once. Sequenced sample: blood, either unsorted or a sorted T cell fraction (not recorded which). The receptors stem from a female donor with ankylosing spondylitis or in good health (not recorded which).

This chain uses TRBV20-1 with TRBJ2-1; a weak D match, TRBD2 (5 bases). The germline gives CDR1 DFQATT, CDR2 SNEGSKA (reference sequence). The CDR3 consists of 13 residues. The V gene lost 6 bases and the J gene lost 9 bases, with 18 bases spanning the gap. The DNA of the CDR3 is TGCAGTGCACGATGGACCCCTAGCTCTGAGCAGTTCTTC. Its protein product is CSARWTPSSEQFF.

Comment on this clonotype: An end of the junction does not agree with germline; a read error may underlie this. The rearrangement links TRBV5-6 to TRBJ1-4; D is undetermined. CDR1 SGHDT and CDR2 YYEEEE come from the germline V gene. The CDR3 is 14 residues long. The CDR3 sequence is CVSSLKSSGEKLFF. CDR3 nucleotides: TGTGTCAGCAGCTTGAAGAGTAGTGGCGAAAAACTGTTTTTT.

This clonotype came up many times. The chain combines TRBV7-9 with TRBJ1-4, with D maybe TRBD1 (6 bases). The CDR3 is 15 residues long. Germline V CDR1 and CDR2: SEHNR, FQNEAQ (reference sequence). V dropped 5 bases and J dropped 8 bases, with 18 bases sitting between them. The CDR3 DNA reads as TGTGCCAGCAGCGCCCGGGGGGCCCGCGGAGAAAAACTGTTTTTT. This encodes CASSARGARGEKLFF.

The rearrangement uses TRBV6-2 or TRBV6-3 and TRBJ2-1; tentative D call: TRBD2 (6 bases). The CDR3 is made up of 13 amino acids. Germline assignment: CDR1 MNHEY and CDR2 SVGEGT. The ends were cut back, 5 bases at V and 9 bases at J, with 14 bases in the middle. CDR3: CASSTREFGEQFF. In DNA, the CDR3 is TGTGCCAGCAGTACCCGGGAGTTCGGTGAGCAGTTCTTC.

This clonotype appeared a few times. This chain connects TRBV15 to TRBJ2-5, with TRBD2 identical over 8 bases. In germline, CDR1 is LNHNV, CDR2 YYDKDF (reference sequence). V gave up 5 bases and J gave up 2 bases; unmatched junction bases: 1. This CDR3 contains 13 residues. DNA of the CDR3: TGTGCCACCAGCGGCGGGAGGCAAGAGACCCAGTACTTC. Its translation is CATSGGRQETQYF.

The V and J genes are TRBV10-3 and TRBJ1-2; the match to TRBD1 covers 11 bases. J was trimmed by 3 bases and V by 3 bases; bases with no gene match: 9. CDR1 is ENHRY and CDR2 is SYGVKD in the germline V gene. The CDR3 has 17 residues. The CDR3 coding sequence is TGTGCCATCAGTGATAGGACAGGGGGCTCCGGCTACTATGGCTACACCTTC. Translating it yields CAISDRTGGSGYYGYTF.

This sequence joins TRBV20-1 and TRBJ2-5; D not certain. CDR3 length: 14 residues. Trimming pared 3 bases from V and 1 base from J, leaving 12 bases between. Germline loops: CDR1 DFQATT, CDR2 SNEGSKA (reference sequence). CDR3 nucleotide sequence: TGCAGTGCTAGGTCACAGAGATTCCAAGAGACCCAGTACTTC. Translating gives CSARSQRFQETQYF.

The chain joins TRBV12-3 or TRBV12-4 to TRBJ1-2; D might be TRBD1 (5 bases). There are 14 residues in the CDR3. V was clipped by 1 base and J by 6 bases, with 12 bases between them. The DNA for the CDR3 is TGTGCCAGCAGTTTAGTCAGGGTGGTGAATGGCTACACCTTC. Amino acid sequence: CASSLVRVVNGYTF.

This clonotype appeared a few times. V usage is TRBV20-1 and J usage is TRBJ2-1; 9 bases align to TRBD1. J gave up 0 bases and V 8 bases, and 11 bases lay outside the gene matches. The germline V gene encodes CDR1 DFQATT and CDR2 SNEGSKA (reference sequence). The length of the CDR3 is 16 residues. The chain's CDR3 is CSTEQGASLSYNEQFF. CDR3 in DNA: TGCAGTACCGAACAGGGGGCATCTCTCTCCTACAATGAGCAGTTCTTC.

Ten or more counts support this clonotype. The chain employs TRBV4-2 and TRBJ1-2, with unresolved D. Germline V lookup: CDR1 LGHNA, CDR2 YNFKEQ. The V gene lost 7 bases and the J gene lost 4 bases, with 13 bases spanning the gap. There are 13 residues in the CDR3. The CDR3 loop reads CASTQLGAYGYTF. The CDR3 nucleotides read TGTGCCAGCACACAACTTGGCGCCTATGGCTACACCTTC.

This clonotype was seen many times. This chain links TRBV29-1 with TRBJ2-7; 11 bases align to TRBD1. Germline assignment: CDR1 SQVTM and CDR2 ANQGSEA. Trimming cost V 6 bases and J 3 bases; bases outside gene matches: 4. The CDR3 has 13 residues. The CDR3: CSVGDRGNYEQYF. Here the CDR3 DNA reads TGCAGCGTGGGGGACAGGGGGAACTACGAGCAGTACTTC.

This chain connects TRBV7-8 to TRBJ2-7; the D is unclear. V was shortened by 5 bases and J by 8 bases, with 10 bases between the two germline ends. The CDR3 is made up of 11 amino acids. Germline V lookup: CDR1 SGHVS, CDR2 FQNEAQ. CDR3 bases: TGTGCCAGCAGCCAAGAGGCAAAGCAGTACTTC. Its protein product is CASSQEAKQYF.